What follows describes a single TCR beta chain. This sample is drawn from a study of cytomegalovirus exposure and HLA in healthy donors. This PCR relied on a set of 60 Vbeta primers and 13 Jbeta primers. Data came from immunoSEQ multiplex PCR; TCRdb stores just in-frame clones and leaves some out. In the table there are about 130,000 clones, around 85% of which are singletons. Trimming at V came to 4 bases and at J to 1 base, leaving 3 bases not matched to a gene. The CDR3 consists of 14 residues. Looked up from germline, CDR1 is SGDLS and CDR2 is YYNGEE. The chain carries TRBV9 and TRBJ1-1; 8 positions agree with TRBD1. The TCR originated in a boy aged 5 to 17 in good health and CMV-seronegative. The sequenced sample consisted of PBMCs. In DNA, the CDR3 is TGTGCCAGCAGCATGGGACAGGCGAACACTGAAGCTTTCTTT. This translates into CASSMGQANTEAFF.